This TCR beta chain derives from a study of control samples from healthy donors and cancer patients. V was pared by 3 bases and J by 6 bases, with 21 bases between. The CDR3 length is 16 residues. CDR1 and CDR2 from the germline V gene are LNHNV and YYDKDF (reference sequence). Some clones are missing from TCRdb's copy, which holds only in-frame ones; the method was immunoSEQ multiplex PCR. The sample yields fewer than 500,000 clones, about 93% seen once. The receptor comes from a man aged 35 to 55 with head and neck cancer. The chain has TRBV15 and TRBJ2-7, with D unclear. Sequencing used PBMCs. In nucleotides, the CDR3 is TGTGCCACCAGCAGGGCCCAATCCGGAAAGACCCGCGAGCAGTACTTC. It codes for CATSRAQSGKTREQYF.